The 9 T cell receptor beta chains below all came from one sample that was sequenced in a study of blood T cell repertoires in COVID-19 (TCRdb year 2020). Libraries were constructed by the immunoSEQ multiplex PCR assay. Drawn from immuneACCESS, this table holds only the in-frame rearrangements with V and J called that TCRdb kept. Clones are partly lost; checked studies trace under half to an unresolved V gene and leave the rest unexplained. The sample profile shows roughly 200,000 clones; more than 70% of them were found once. Roughly 8.2% of the sample goes to the ten largest clones. The sequencing sample was made of peripheral blood. These receptors all come from a woman in her fifties or sixties with acute or convalescent COVID-19.

This chain joins TRBV19 and TRBJ2-7, with 10 bases matching TRBD2. This CDR3 comprises 14 residues. In germline, CDR1 is LNHDA, CDR2 SQIVND (reference sequence). V lost 4 bases and J lost 5; bases outside the gene matches: 5. The DNA for the CDR3 is TGTGCCAGTAGTACTAGCGGGAGATTCCACGAGCAGTACTTC. It encodes CASSTSGRFHEQYF.

This clone was observed a few times. This chain connects TRBV7-9 to TRBJ1-2; D is unclear. The CDR3 runs to 13 residues. V was clipped by 1 base and J by 7 bases, with 10 bases between them. Per germline, CDR1 SEHNR and CDR2 FQNEAQ (reference sequence). The CDR3 sequence is CASSLGLVSGYTF. The CDR3 DNA follows: TGTGCCAGCAGCTTAGGTCTAGTGAGTGGCTACACCTTC.

The chain's CDR3 is CASSLAPSGGTDTQYF. Written as DNA, the CDR3 is TGTGCCAGCAGCTTGGCTCCTAGCGGGGGCACAGATACGCAGTATTTT. This sequence joins TRBV5-4 and TRBJ2-3; 9 positions match TRBD2. V shed 0 bases and J 1 base; nucleotides not matched to a gene: 3. Germline V gene sequence: CDR1 SGHNT, CDR2 YYREEE (reference sequence). This CDR3 comprises 16 residues.

This chain joins TRBV7-9 and TRBJ1-4; possibly TRBD1 for D (5 bases). The germline CDR1 and CDR2 sequences are SEHNR and FQNEAQ (reference sequence). This CDR3 is built from 12 residues. The V and J ends lost 2 bases and 17 bases respectively, with 15 bases between them. CDR3: CASSLNSKGLFF. The CDR3 DNA follows: TGTGCCAGCAGCTTAAATAGCAAGGGACTTTTTTTT.

The chain combines TRBV5-1 with TRBJ2-7, with 10 bases that match TRBD1. After removal of 8 bases from V and 1 base from J, the junction contained 6 bases not matched to a gene. The germline V gene has CDR1 SGHRS and CDR2 YFSETQ. The CDR3 spans 14 residues. CDR3 DNA sequence: TGCGCCAGTTCTCGGACAGGGGGTTCCTACGAGCAGTACTTC. This sequence encodes CASSRTGGSYEQYF. The full variable domain, with the rest looked up from reference TRBV5-1 and TRBJ2-7, is KAGVTQTPRYLIKTRGQQVTLSCSPISGHRSVSWYQQTPGQGLQFLFEYFSETQRNKGNFPGRFSGRQFSNSRSEMNVSTLELGDSALYLCASSRTGGSYEQYFGPGTRLTVT.

The chain carries TRBV6-5 and TRBJ1-6, with 8 bases identical to TRBD1. Trimming removed 2 bases from V and 9 bases from J; junction bases left unmatched: 6. The CDR3 is 15 amino acids. The germline CDR1 and CDR2 sequences are MNHEY and SVGAGI. This chain's CDR3 is CASSYRGDRPSPLHF. The CDR3 DNA follows: TGTGCCAGCAGTTACCGGGGGGACAGGCCTTCACCCCTCCACTTT.

This clone was picked up one time. This sequence joins TRBV10-3 and TRBJ1-5; maybe TRBD1 (5 bases). The CDR3 has 14 residues. Germline assignment: CDR1 ENHRY and CDR2 SYGVKD. Trimming shortened V by 4 bases and J by 6 bases, and 13 bases separated the two germline ends. The DNA for the CDR3 is TGTGCCATCAGTGGGGGCAGGGAAGGTCAGCCCCAGCATTTT. As protein: CAISGGREGQPQHF.

The chain couples TRBV7-9 to TRBJ1-6; TRBD1 agrees at 9 bases. The CDR3 is 16 amino acids. J was trimmed by 5 bases and V by 0 bases; bases with no gene match: 2. The V gene's germline CDR1 is SEHNR and CDR2 FQNEAQ (reference sequence). CDR3 protein: CASSLAGTGNNSPLHF. In nucleotides, the CDR3 is TGTGCCAGCAGCTTAGCCGGGACAGGGAATAATTCACCCCTCCACTTT. The full variable domain, completed using reference TRBV7-9 and TRBJ1-6, is DTGVSQNPRHKITKRGQNVTFRCDPISEHNRLYWYRQTLGQGPEFLTYFQNEAQLEKSRLLSDRFSAERPKGSFSTLEIQRTEQGDSAMYLCASSLAGTGNNSPLHFGNGTRLTVT.

The chain employs TRBV14 and TRBJ2-5, with D unresolved. Germline values: CDR1 SGHDN, CDR2 FVKESK. The V end was cut by 4 bases, the J end by 5 bases, with 14 bases between. The CDR3 contains 14 residues. CDR3 loop: CASSPPGVQETQYF. CDR3 DNA: TGTGCCAGCAGCCCCCCCGGAGTTCAGGAGACCCAGTACTTC.